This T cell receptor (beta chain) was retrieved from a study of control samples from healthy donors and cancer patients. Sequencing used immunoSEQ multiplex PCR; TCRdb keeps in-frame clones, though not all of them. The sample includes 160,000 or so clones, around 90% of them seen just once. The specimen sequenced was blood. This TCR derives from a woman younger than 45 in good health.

The CDR3 bases are TGTGCCAGCAGCCACGGGACTAGCGGGAGGTCTTACTACGAGCAGTACTTC. The encoded protein is CASSHGTSGRSYYEQYF. This sequence joins TRBV7-2 and TRBJ2-7, with 15 bases fitting TRBD2. The germline gives CDR1 SGHTA, CDR2 FQGNSA. With V trimmed by 5 bases and J by 3 bases, 8 bases remained unmatched. This CDR3 region has 17 residues.